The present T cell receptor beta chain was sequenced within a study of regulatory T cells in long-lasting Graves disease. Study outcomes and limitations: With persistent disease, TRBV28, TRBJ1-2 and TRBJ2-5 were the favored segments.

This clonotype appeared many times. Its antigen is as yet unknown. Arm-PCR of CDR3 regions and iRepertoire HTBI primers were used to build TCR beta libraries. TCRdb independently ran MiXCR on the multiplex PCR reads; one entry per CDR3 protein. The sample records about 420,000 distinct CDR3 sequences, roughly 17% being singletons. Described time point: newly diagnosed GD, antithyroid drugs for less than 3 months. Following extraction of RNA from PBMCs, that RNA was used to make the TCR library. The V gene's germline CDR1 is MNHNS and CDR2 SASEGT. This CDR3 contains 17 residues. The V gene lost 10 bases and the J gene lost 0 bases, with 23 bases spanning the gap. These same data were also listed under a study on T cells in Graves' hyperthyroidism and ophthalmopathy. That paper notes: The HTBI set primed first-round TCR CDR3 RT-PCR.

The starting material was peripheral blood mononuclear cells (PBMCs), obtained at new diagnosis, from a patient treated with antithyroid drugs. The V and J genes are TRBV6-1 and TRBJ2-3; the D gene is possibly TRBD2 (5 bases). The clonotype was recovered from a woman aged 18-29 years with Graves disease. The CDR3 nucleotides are TGTGCCATTTGGGTTCGGCGGGCTCATACGAGCACAGATACGCAGTATTTT. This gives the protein CAIWVRRAHTSTDTQYF.